These T cell receptor beta chains were read from a single sample in a study of T-cell reconstitution after alpha-beta-depleted transplantation in children. TCRdb re-derived calls from the PCR reads in MiXCR, one entry per CDR3 protein. This table has 500,000 or so distinct CDR3 sequences, approximately 32% appearing once. Sample: PBMCs from the stem cell graft donor, taken from the stem cell graft. These receptor sequences come from a human donor who donated a stem cell graft to a child with aplastic anemia. The CDR3 runs from the conserved cysteine through the conserved F or W. The D gene is left open where the match is weak. The size entry is marked missing in some rows and otherwise reads once, few, many or a size class.

V gene: TRBV7-6; clone size: NA; D gene: NA; J gene: TRBJ2-5; CDR3 protein: CASSASPGQTQYF; CDR3 DNA: TGTGCCAGCAGCGCCAGCCCGGGTCAGACCCAGTACTTC
V gene: TRBV20-1; clone size: NA; D gene: TRBD2; J gene: TRBJ2-3; CDR3 protein: CSARPGASGRGGDTQYF; CDR3 DNA: TGCAGTGCTAGACCCGGTGCTAGCGGGAGGGGTGGAGATACGCAGTATTTT
V gene: TRBV5-1; clone size: NA; D gene: NA; J gene: TRBJ2-7; CDR3 protein: CASSLRQAGYEQYF; CDR3 DNA: TGCGCCAGCAGCTTACGACAGGCTGGGTACGAGCAGTACTTC
V gene: TRBV24-1; clone size: many; D gene: NA; J gene: TRBJ2-3; CDR3 protein: CATSDPKEFGDTQYF; CDR3 DNA: TGTGCCACCAGTGATCCCAAGGAGTTCGGGGATACGCAGTATTTT
V gene: TRBV5-1; clone size: NA; D gene: TRBD2; J gene: TRBJ2-3; CDR3 protein: CASGTSGRVADTQYF; CDR3 DNA: TGCGCCAGTGGGACTAGCGGGAGGGTCGCAGATACGCAGTATTTT
V gene: TRBV10-3; clone size: many; D gene: TRBD2; J gene: TRBJ2-1; CDR3 protein: CAISEKAGGYNEQFF; CDR3 DNA: TGTGCCATCAGTGAAAAAGCGGGAGGGTACAATGAGCAGTTCTTC
V gene: TRBV20-1; clone size: NA; D gene: NA; J gene: TRBJ1-2; CDR3 protein: CSARTIYTF; CDR3 DNA: TGCAGTGCTAGGACGATCTACACCTTC
V gene: TRBV9; clone size: NA; D gene: TRBD2; J gene: TRBJ2-7; CDR3 protein: CASSPRGTSESYEQYF; CDR3 DNA: TGTGCCAGCAGCCCGCGAGGAACTAGCGAATCCTACGAGCAGTACTTC
V gene: TRBV12-3/TRBV12-4; clone size: few; D gene: TRBD2; J gene: TRBJ2-7; CDR3 protein: CASSPIAGGSYEQYF; CDR3 DNA: TGTGCCAGCAGCCCTATAGCGGGAGGCTCCTACGAGCAGTACTTC
V gene: TRBV28; clone size: few; D gene: NA; J gene: TRBJ2-4; CDR3 protein: CASSLALSLGEYF; CDR3 DNA: TGTGCCAGCAGTTTAGCTCTGTCGCTTGGGGAGTACTTC
V gene: TRBV10-3; clone size: NA; D gene: TRBD2; J gene: TRBJ2-1; CDR3 protein: CAISDADRVTSGHSSYNEQFF; CDR3 DNA: TGTGCCATCAGCGACGCTGACAGGGTGACTAGCGGCCATAGCTCCTACAATGAGCAGTTCTTC
V gene: TRBV7-9; clone size: few; D gene: NA; J gene: TRBJ1-6; CDR3 protein: CAGGVRNSPLHF; CDR3 DNA: TGTGCGGGGGGAGTACGGAATTCACCCCTCCACTTT
V gene: TRBV20-1; clone size: NA; D gene: TRBD1; J gene: TRBJ2-7; CDR3 protein: CSAKGQRSTYEQYF; CDR3 DNA: TGCAGTGCGAAGGGACAGCGGTCAACCTACGAGCAGTACTTC
V gene: TRBV20-1; clone size: NA; D gene: NA; J gene: TRBJ2-7; CDR3 protein: CSCRGQSSYEQYF; CDR3 DNA: TGCAGTTGCAGGGGCCAGAGCTCCTACGAGCAGTACTTC
V gene: TRBV10-3; clone size: NA; D gene: TRBD1; J gene: TRBJ1-6; CDR3 protein: CAISETGQGANSPLHF; CDR3 DNA: TGTGCCATCAGTGAGACAGGACAGGGGGCGAACTCACCCCTCCACTTT